This T cell receptor (beta chain) originates from a study of control samples from healthy donors and cancer patients. TCRdb keeps only in-frame clones here, not all; method: immunoSEQ multiplex PCR. The repertoire consists of roughly 160,000 clones, with around 90% occurring once and the leading ten covering around 5%. The germline V and J ends were trimmed by 4 bases and 2 bases, with 11 bases remaining between them. Germline lookup yields CDR1 SGDLS and CDR2 YYNGEE. The CDR3 has 14 amino acids. The TCR originated in a woman between 25 and 40 years old in good health. Input material: blood. This chain links TRBV9 with TRBJ2-3; D possibly corresponds to TRBD2 (5 bases). The CDR3 region is CASSHGLFTDTQYF. CDR3 in DNA: TGTGCCAGCAGCCACGGACTCTTCACAGATACGCAGTATTTT.